The clone carrying this TCR beta chain was seen once. An overnight rest at 37°C with about 200 IU/ml IL-2 preceded regulatory T cell sorting from thawed PBMCs. Germline values: CDR1 SGHNT, CDR2 YYREEE (reference sequence). The V end was cut by 3 bases, the J end by 2 bases, with 13 bases between. This CDR3 has 15 residues. These data belong to a study of Tregs in tolerant kidney transplant recipients. Only in-frame clones appear in the TCRdb table, and some are missing; sequencing was by immunoSEQ multiplex PCR. The sample shows around 66,000 clones, 70% to 90% of them seen only once. Here the sequenced sample was Tregs from blood, taken before the transplant. The sequence came from a human donor who received a combined kidney and bone marrow transplant. The rearrangement joins TRBV5-4 to TRBJ2-3; maybe TRBD2 (5 bases). CDR3 sequence reads: CASSWTGRYTDTQYF. CDR3 sequence (DNA): TGTGCCAGCAGCTGGACTGGCCGGTACACAGATACGCAGTATTTT.